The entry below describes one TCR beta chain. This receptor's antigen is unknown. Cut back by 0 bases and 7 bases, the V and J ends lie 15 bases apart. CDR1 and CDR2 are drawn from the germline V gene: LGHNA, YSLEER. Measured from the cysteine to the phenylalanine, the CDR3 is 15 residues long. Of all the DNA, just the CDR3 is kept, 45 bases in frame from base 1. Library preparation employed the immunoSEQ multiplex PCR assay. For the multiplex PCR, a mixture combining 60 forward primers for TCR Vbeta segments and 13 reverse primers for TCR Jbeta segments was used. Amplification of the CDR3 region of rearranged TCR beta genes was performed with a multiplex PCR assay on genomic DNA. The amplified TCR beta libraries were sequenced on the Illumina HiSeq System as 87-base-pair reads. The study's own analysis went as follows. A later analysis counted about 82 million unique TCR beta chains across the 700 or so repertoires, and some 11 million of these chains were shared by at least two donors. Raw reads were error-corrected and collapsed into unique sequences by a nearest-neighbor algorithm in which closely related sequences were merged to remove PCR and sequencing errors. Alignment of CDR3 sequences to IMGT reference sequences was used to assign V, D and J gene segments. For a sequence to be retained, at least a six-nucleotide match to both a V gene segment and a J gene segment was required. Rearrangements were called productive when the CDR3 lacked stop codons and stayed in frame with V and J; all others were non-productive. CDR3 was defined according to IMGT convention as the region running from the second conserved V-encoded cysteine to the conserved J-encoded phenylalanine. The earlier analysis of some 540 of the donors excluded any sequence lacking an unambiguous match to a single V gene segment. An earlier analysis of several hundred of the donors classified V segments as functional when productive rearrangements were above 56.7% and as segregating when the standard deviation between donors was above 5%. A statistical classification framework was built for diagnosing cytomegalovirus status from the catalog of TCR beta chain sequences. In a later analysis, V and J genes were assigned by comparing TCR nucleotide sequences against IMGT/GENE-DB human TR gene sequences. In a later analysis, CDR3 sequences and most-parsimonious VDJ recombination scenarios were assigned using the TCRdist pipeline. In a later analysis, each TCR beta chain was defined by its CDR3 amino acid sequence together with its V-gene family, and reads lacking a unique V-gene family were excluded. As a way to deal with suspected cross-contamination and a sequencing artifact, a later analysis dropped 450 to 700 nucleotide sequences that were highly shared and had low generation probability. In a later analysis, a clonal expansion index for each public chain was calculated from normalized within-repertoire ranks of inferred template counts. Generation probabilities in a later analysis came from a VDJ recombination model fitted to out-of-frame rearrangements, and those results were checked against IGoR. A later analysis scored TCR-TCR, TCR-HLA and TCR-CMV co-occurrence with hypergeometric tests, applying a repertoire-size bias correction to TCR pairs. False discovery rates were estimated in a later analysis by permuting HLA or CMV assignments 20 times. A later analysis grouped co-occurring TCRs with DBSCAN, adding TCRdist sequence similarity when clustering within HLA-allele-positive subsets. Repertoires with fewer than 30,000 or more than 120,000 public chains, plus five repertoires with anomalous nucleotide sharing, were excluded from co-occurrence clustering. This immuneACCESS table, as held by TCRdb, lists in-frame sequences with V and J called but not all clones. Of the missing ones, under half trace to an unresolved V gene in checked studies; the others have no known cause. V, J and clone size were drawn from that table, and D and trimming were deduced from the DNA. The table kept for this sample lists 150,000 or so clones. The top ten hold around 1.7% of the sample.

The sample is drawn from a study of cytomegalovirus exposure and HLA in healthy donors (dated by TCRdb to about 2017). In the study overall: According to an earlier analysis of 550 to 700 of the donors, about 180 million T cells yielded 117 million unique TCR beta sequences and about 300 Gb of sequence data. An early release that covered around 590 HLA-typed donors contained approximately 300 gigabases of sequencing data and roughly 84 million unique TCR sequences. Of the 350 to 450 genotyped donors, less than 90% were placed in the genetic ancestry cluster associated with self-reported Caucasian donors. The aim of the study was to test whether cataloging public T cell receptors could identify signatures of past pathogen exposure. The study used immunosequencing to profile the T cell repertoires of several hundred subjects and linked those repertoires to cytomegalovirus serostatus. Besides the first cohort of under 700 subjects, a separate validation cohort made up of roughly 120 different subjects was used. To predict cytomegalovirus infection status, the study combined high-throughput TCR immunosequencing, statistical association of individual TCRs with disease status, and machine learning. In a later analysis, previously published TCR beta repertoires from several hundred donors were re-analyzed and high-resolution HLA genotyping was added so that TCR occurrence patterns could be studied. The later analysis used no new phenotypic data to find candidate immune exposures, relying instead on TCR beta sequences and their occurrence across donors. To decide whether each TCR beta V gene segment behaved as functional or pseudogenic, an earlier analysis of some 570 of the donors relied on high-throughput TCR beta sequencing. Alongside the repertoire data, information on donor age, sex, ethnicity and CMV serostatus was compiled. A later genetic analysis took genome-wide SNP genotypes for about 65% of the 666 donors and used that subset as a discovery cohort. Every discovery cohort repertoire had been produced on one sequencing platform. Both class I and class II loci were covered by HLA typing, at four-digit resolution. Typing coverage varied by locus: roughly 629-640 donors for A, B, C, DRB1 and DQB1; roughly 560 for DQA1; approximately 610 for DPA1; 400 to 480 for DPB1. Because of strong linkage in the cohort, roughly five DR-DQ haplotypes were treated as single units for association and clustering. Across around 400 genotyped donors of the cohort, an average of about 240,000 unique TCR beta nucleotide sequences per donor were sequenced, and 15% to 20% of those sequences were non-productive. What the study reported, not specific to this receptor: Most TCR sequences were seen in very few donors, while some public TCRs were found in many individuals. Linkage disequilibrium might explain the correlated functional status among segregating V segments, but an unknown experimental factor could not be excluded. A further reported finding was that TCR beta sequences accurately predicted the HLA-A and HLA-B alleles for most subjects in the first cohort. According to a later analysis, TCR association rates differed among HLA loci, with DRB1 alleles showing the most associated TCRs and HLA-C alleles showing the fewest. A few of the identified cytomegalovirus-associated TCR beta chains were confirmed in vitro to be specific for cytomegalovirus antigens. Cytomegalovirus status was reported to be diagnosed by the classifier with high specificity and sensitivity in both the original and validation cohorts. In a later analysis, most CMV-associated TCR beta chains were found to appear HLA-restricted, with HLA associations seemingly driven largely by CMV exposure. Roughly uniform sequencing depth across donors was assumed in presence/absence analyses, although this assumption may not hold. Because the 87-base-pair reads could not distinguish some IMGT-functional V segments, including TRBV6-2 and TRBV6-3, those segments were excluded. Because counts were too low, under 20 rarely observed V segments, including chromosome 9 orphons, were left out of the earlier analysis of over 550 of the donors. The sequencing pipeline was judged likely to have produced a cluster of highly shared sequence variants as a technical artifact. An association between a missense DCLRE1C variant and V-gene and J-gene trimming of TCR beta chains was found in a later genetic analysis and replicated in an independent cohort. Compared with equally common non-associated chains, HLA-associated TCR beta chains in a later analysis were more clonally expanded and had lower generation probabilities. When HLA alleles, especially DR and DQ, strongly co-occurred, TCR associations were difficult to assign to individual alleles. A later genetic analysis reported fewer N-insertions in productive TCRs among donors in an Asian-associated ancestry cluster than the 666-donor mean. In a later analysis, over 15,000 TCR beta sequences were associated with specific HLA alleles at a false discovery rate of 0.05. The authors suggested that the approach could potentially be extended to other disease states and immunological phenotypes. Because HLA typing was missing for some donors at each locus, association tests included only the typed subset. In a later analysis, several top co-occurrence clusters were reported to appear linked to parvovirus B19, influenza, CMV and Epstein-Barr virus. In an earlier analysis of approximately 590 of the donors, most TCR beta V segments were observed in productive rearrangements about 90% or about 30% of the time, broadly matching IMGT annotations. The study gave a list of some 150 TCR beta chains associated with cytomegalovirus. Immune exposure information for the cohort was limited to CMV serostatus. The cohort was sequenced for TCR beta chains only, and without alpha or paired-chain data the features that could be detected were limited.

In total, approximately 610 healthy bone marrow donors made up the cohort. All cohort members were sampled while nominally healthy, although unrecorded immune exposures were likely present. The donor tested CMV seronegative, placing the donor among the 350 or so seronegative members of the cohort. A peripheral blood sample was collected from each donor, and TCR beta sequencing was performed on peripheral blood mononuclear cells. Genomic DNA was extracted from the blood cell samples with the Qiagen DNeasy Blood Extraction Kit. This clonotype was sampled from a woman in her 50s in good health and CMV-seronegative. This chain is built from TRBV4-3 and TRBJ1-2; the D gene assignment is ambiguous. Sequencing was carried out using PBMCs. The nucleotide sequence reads TGCGCCAGCAGCCAAGAGGTGGGTCTAGGATCTGGCTACACCTTC. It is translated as CASSQEVGLGSGYTF.